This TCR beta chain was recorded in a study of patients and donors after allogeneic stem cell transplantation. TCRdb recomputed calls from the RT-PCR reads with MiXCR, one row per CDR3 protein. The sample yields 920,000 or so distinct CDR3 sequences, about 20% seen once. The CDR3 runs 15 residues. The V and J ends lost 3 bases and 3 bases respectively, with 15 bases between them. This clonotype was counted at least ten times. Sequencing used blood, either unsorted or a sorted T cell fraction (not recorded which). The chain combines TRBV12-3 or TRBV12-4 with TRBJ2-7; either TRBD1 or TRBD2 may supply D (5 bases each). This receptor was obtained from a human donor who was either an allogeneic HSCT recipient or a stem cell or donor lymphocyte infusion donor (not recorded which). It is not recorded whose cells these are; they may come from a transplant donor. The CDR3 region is CASSFGDQRLYEQYF. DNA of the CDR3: TGTGCCAGCAGTTTTGGGGACCAGAGACTCTACGAGCAGTACTTC.